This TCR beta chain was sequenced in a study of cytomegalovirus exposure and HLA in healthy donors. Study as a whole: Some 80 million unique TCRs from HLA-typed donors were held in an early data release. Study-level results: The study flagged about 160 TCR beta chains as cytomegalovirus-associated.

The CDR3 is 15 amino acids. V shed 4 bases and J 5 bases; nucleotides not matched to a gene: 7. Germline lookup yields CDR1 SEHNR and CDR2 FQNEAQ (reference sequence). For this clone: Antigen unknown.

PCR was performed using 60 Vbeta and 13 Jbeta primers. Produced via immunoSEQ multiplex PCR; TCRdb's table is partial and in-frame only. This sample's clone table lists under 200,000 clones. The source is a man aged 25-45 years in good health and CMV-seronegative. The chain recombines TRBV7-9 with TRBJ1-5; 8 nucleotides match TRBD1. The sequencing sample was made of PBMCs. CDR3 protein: CASSSTGTGHQPQHF. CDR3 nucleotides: TGTGCCAGCAGCTCAACCGGGACAGGACATCAGCCCCAGCATTTT.